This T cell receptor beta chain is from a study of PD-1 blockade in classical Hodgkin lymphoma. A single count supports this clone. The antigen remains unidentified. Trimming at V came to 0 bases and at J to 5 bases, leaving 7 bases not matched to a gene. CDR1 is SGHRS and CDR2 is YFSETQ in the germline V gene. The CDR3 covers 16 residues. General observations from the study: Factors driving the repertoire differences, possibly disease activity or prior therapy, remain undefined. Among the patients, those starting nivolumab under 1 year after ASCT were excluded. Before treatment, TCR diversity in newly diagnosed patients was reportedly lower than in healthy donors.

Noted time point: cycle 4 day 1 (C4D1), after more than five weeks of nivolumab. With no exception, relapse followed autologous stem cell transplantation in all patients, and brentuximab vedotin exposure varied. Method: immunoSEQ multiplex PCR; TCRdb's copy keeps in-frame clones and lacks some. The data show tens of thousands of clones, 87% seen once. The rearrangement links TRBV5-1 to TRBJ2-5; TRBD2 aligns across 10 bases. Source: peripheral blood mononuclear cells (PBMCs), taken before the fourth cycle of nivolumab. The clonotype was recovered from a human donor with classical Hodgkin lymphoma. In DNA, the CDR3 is TGCGCCAGCAGCTTGGGGGGAGCAGCGGGAGGGGAGACCCAGTACTTC. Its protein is CASSLGGAAGGETQYF. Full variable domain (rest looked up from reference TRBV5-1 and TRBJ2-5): KAGVTQTPRYLIKTRGQQVTLSCSPISGHRSVSWYQQTPGQGLQFLFEYFSETQRNKGNFPGRFSGRQFSNSRSEMNVSTLELGDSALYLCASSLGGAAGGETQYFGPGTRLLVL.